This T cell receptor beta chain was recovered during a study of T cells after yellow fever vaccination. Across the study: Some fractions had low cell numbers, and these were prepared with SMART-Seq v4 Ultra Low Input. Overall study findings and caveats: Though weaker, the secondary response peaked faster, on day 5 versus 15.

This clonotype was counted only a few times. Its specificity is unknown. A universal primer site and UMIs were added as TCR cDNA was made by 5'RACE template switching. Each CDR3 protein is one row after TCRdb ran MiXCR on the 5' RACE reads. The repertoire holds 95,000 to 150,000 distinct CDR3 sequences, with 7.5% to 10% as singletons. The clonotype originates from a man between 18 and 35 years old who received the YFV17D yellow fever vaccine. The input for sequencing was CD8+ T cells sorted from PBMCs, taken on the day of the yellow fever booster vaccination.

The CDR3 here is CASSLGAVLDTQYF. The DNA for the CDR3 is TGTGCCAGCAGCTTAGGGGCAGTGTTGGATACGCAGTATTTT. The chain uses TRBV7-3 and TRBJ2-3; D may be TRBD1 (5 bases). The CDR3 spans 14 residues. V lost 2 bases and J lost 6, with 12 bases in between. Germline lookup yields CDR1 SGHTA and CDR2 FQGTGA.